The source of this T cell receptor beta chain is a study of OX40 agonist ivuxolimab in advanced cancers. Regarding the study in general: Ivuxolimab was a fully human IgG2 agonistic monoclonal antibody targeting the costimulatory receptor OX40 (CD134). Intravenous ivuxolimab was administered to patients every 2 weeks at six dose levels: 0.01, 0.1, 0.3, 1.5, 3 and 10 mg/kg. Of the 50 to 55 dose-escalation patients, hepatocellular carcinoma was present in around 20, melanoma in around 15, renal cell carcinoma in 9 and head and neck cancer in 9. The dose-escalation cohort was roughly 87% male with a mean age of around 64 years, ranging from roughly 23 to 79. Patients were allowed to have had prior anti-PD-1, anti-PD-L1 or anti-CTLA-4 therapy, and less than 45% of the dose-escalation patients had previously received checkpoint inhibitors. Partial responses occurred in three dose-escalation patients, of whom one had hepatocellular carcinoma and two had cutaneous melanoma. Peripheral TCRbeta sequencing aimed to test whether ivuxolimab altered TCR sequence diversity and caused clonal T-cell expansion. The monotherapy dose-escalation portion (N ≈ 52 patients) of the phase I ivuxolimab trial is reported in the paper. The investigation overall reported the following: Partial responders in the 0.1-3.0 mg/kg groups had among the lowest normalized peripheral clonal expansion, especially among CD8+ T cells. The antigen specificity of the peripheral T cells that underwent clonal expansion was not determined. At doses from 0.1 to 3.0 mg/kg, clonal expansion was seen in both CD4+ and CD8+ blood T cells between baseline and week 6. Low levels of normalized T-cell clonal expansion were also seen in some patients who did not respond. After ivuxolimab, expanded clones were on average more numerous among CD8+ T cells than among CD4+ T cells.

The trial excluded patients who had a history of autoimmune disease or were on systemic immunosuppression. Peripheral blood for TCR sequencing was collected from all dose cohorts at baseline, on cycle 4 day 1, and on cycle 7 day 1. The samples were taken from a phase I, first-in-human, multicenter, open-label dose-escalation trial of ivuxolimab. Adults with locally advanced or metastatic melanoma, renal cell carcinoma, hepatocellular carcinoma or head and neck squamous cell carcinoma were enrolled in the trial. Before TCR sequencing, CD4+ T cells and CD8+ T cells were sorted from peripheral blood as separate populations. Via the germline V gene (reference sequence), CDR1 is GTSNPN and CDR2 SVGIG. CDR3 length: 15 amino acids, cysteine to phenylalanine. The only DNA kept is the CDR3, 45 bases in frame from the first base. The junction shows trimming of 1 base on V and 3 bases on J, and the gene matches do not reach 5 bases of it.

Note on this clone: Its target antigen remains unknown. No much larger clone exists at a distance of one base, and base qualities are not known.

Genomic DNA was extracted from sorted cells for sequencing of the TCRbeta CDR3 region. The immunoSEQ Assay was used to sequence the TCRbeta CDR3 regions. The table comes from immuneACCESS by way of TCRdb, which keeps in-frame sequences with V and J called. Part of the clones is missing from these tables; in studies checked, under half for an unresolved V gene and the rest for unknown reasons. The sample table records about 64,000 clones; around 90% of these occur just once. Clones ranked in the top ten supply less than 6% of the sample. The rearrangement combines TRBV30 with TRBJ2-7; 11 nucleotides in the junction match TRBD1. This specimen consisted of CD4+ or CD8+ T cells sorted from blood, obtained in a trial of the OX40 agonist ivuxolimab. This sequence originates from an adult with an advanced solid tumor such as melanoma, head and neck, liver or kidney cancer. The CDR3 amino acid sequence is: CAWSAGQGAVYEQYF. In nucleotides, the sequence is TGTGCCTGGAGTGCAGGACAGGGGGCTGTCTACGAGCAGTACTTC.